This T cell receptor beta chain was recovered during a study of cytomegalovirus exposure and HLA in healthy donors (TCRdb year 2017). Regarding the complete study: An earlier analysis of several hundred of the donors reported more than 250 Gb of sequence data and 117 million unique TCR beta sequences from 150 million to 200 million T cells. Because of strong linkage in the cohort, five DR-DQ haplotypes were treated as single units for association and clustering. All discovery cohort repertoires had been generated on a single sequencing platform. About 280 gigabases of sequencing data and 70 million to 100 million unique TCR sequences were included in an early release covering about 600 HLA-typed donors. Rather than using new phenotypic data, the later analysis identified candidate immune exposures from TCR beta sequences and from how often those sequences occurred across donors. A separate validation cohort of about 110 different subjects was used in addition to the approximately 700-subject first cohort. In a later analysis, previously published TCR beta repertoires from 600 to 850 donors were re-analyzed and high-resolution HLA genotyping was added so that TCR occurrence patterns could be studied. Of the approximately 400 genotyped donors, roughly 85% fell in the genetic ancestry cluster associated with self-reported Caucasian donors. Both class I and class II loci were covered by HLA typing, at four-digit resolution. An earlier analysis of 587 of the donors used high-throughput TCR beta sequencing to judge whether each TCR beta V gene segment behaved as functional or pseudogenic. The study profiled the T cell repertoires of about 640 subjects by immunosequencing and related them to cytomegalovirus serostatus. The aim of the study was to test whether cataloging public T cell receptors could identify signatures of past pathogen exposure. Alongside the repertoire data, information on donor age, sex, ethnicity and CMV serostatus was compiled. A later genetic analysis took genome-wide SNP genotypes for about three fifths of the 666 donors and used that subset as a discovery cohort. On average, around 240,000 unique TCR beta nucleotide sequences were sequenced per donor among some 420 genotyped donors of the cohort, with 15% to 20% of those sequences being non-productive. High-throughput TCR immunosequencing, statistical association of individual TCRs with disease status, and machine learning were combined to predict cytomegalovirus infection status. Typing coverage differed by locus: A, B, C, DRB1 and DQB1 were typed in about 629-640 donors, DQA1 in roughly 500, DPA1 in 600 to 610, and DPB1 in 472.

The library was made by the immunoSEQ multiplex PCR assay. For the multiplex PCR, a mixture combining 60 forward primers for TCR Vbeta segments and 13 reverse primers for TCR Jbeta segments was used. A multiplex PCR assay on genomic DNA amplified the CDR3 region of rearranged TCR beta genes. The Illumina HiSeq System was used to sequence the amplified TCR beta libraries as 87-base-pair reads. In the original analysis: Across the roughly 700 repertoires, a later analysis counted 78 million or so unique TCR beta chains, some 11 million of which were shared by at least two donors. To remove PCR and sequencing errors, raw reads were error-corrected and collapsed into unique sequences using a nearest-neighbor algorithm that merged closely related sequences. CDR3 sequences were aligned to IMGT reference sequences to assign V, D and J gene segments. For a sequence to be retained, at least a six-nucleotide match to both a V gene segment and a J gene segment was required. Rearrangements were classified as productive when the CDR3 lacked stop codons and remained in frame with V and J, and all other rearrangements were classified as non-productive. CDR3 was defined according to IMGT convention as the region running from the second conserved V-encoded cysteine to the conserved J-encoded phenylalanine. The earlier analysis of more than 450 of the donors excluded sequences that lacked an unambiguous match to a single V gene segment. An earlier analysis of 587 of the donors called V segments functional above 56.7% productive rearrangements and segregating when the between-donor standard deviation exceeded 5%. A statistical classification framework was built for diagnosing cytomegalovirus status from the catalog of TCR beta chain sequences. In a later analysis, V and J genes were assigned by comparing TCR nucleotide sequences against IMGT/GENE-DB human TR gene sequences. The TCRdist pipeline was used in a later analysis to assign CDR3 sequences and most-parsimonious VDJ recombination scenarios. In a later analysis, every TCR beta chain was defined by the combination of its CDR3 amino acid sequence and its V-gene family, and reads without a unique V-gene family were dropped. A later analysis removed 592 highly shared, low-generation-probability nucleotide sequences to deal with suspected cross-contamination and a sequencing artifact. A later analysis calculated a clonal expansion index for each public chain from normalized within-repertoire ranks of inferred template counts. In a later analysis, generation probabilities were computed using a VDJ recombination model fitted to out-of-frame rearrangements, and the results were checked against IGoR. A later analysis scored TCR-TCR, TCR-HLA and TCR-CMV co-occurrence with hypergeometric tests, applying a repertoire-size bias correction to TCR pairs. A later analysis estimated false discovery rates by permuting HLA or CMV assignments 20 times. In a later analysis, co-occurring TCRs were grouped with DBSCAN, and TCRdist sequence similarity was added when clustering was performed within HLA-allele-positive subsets. Repertoires with fewer than 30,000 or more than 120,000 public chains were left out of co-occurrence clustering, as were four to six repertoires with anomalous nucleotide sharing. In its TCRdb copy, this immuneACCESS table keeps in-frame sequences only and misses some clones. Where compared with another copy, unresolved V genes explain less than half of these, and the others have no known cause. V and J calls plus clone size are reproduced from that table; the DNA served to infer D and trimming. The table for this sample lists about 180,000 clones; about four fifths of them were counted only once. The leading ten clones occupy roughly 2.8% of the sample.

The cohort consisted of approximately 670 healthy bone marrow donors. All cohort members were sampled while nominally healthy, although unrecorded immune exposures were likely present. The donor was CMV seronegative and was included in the group of 352 seronegative cohort members. A peripheral blood sample was collected from each donor, and TCR beta sequencing was performed on peripheral blood mononuclear cells. Genomic DNA was extracted from the blood cell samples with the Qiagen DNeasy Blood Extraction Kit. V lost 1 base and J lost 7 bases, and the count of bases not matched to a germline gene is 4. There are 15 amino acids in the CDR3, from cysteine to phenylalanine inclusive. Only the CDR3 part of the read is kept: 45 bases, read in frame from the first base. CDR1 and CDR2 are read off the germline V gene as SGHAT and FQNNGV. The full study reports these points: In a later genetic analysis, fewer N-insertions in productive TCRs were reported among donors in an Asian-associated ancestry cluster than the roughly 700-donor mean. The presence/absence analyses assumed that sequencing depth was roughly uniform across donors, and that assumption may not be true. This cohort had only TCR beta chains sequenced, and the lack of alpha or paired-chain data limited which features could be detected. Most CMV-associated TCR beta chains appeared to be HLA-restricted in a later analysis, and the HLA associations seemed to be driven largely by CMV exposure. Linkage disequilibrium might explain the correlated functional status among segregating V segments, but an unknown experimental factor could not be ruled out. A further reported finding was that TCR beta sequences accurately predicted the HLA-A and HLA-B alleles for most subjects in the first cohort. Seventeen rarely observed V segments, including chromosome 9 orphons, were excluded from the earlier analysis of a few hundred of the donors because counts were too low. An association between a missense DCLRE1C variant and V-gene and J-gene trimming of TCR beta chains was found in a later genetic analysis and replicated in an independent cohort. A later analysis associated roughly 17,000 TCR beta sequences with specific HLA alleles at a false discovery rate of 0.05. The only immune exposure information available for the cohort was CMV serostatus. The study gave a list of more than 150 TCR beta chains associated with cytomegalovirus. Compared with equally common non-associated chains, HLA-associated TCR beta chains in a later analysis were more clonally expanded and had lower generation probabilities. The authors suggested that the approach could potentially be generalized to other disease states and immunological phenotypes. HLA typing was unavailable for some donors at each locus, so association tests used only the typed subset. In a later analysis, the rate of TCR association differed among HLA loci, with DRB1 alleles having the most associated TCRs and HLA-C alleles having the fewest. In an earlier analysis of some 550 of the donors, most TCR beta V segments were observed in productive rearrangements about 87% or about 30% of the time, broadly matching IMGT annotations. Several of the top co-occurrence clusters appeared to be linked to parvovirus B19, influenza, CMV and Epstein-Barr virus, according to a later analysis. A cluster of highly shared sequence variants was judged likely to be a technical artifact of the sequencing pipeline. The classifier was reported to diagnose cytomegalovirus status with high specificity and sensitivity in both the original cohort and the validation cohort. Because the 87-base-pair reads could not distinguish some IMGT-functional V segments, including TRBV6-2 and TRBV6-3, those segments were excluded. When HLA alleles, especially DR and DQ, strongly co-occurred, TCR associations were difficult to assign to individual alleles. Across donors, most TCR sequences were observed very rarely, whereas some public TCRs were present in many individuals. In vitro tests confirmed that a few of the cytomegalovirus-associated TCR beta chains recognize cytomegalovirus antigens.

This clone was observed once. It has no known antigen specificity. The input lacks base qualities; no much larger clone sits a single base away. The origin of this receptor is a male donor in good health and CMV-seronegative. Sequenced: PBMCs. The sequence is built from TRBV11-2 and TRBJ2-1; a stretch of 10 junction bases matches TRBD2. The CDR3 region has the sequence CASSLGTSGNNEQFF. The nucleotide sequence is TGTGCCAGCAGCTTAGGGACTAGCGGTAATAATGAGCAGTTCTTC.